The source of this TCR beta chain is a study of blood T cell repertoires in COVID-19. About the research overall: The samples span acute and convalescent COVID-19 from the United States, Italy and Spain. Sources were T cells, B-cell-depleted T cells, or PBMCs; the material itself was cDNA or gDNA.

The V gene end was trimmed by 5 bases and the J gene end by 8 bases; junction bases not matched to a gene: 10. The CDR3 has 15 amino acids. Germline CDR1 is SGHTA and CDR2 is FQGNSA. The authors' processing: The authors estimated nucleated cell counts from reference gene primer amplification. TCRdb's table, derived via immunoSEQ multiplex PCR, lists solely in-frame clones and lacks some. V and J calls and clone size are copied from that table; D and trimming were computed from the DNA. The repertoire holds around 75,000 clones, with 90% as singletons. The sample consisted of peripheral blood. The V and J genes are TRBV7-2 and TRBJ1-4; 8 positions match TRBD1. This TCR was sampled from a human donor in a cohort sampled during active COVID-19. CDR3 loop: CASSLRTGPGEKLFF. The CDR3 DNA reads TGTGCCAGCAGCCTACGGACAGGGCCGGGGGAAAAACTGTTTTTT.